Listed here are 24 T cell receptor beta chains from one sample, sequenced in a study of control samples from healthy donors and cancer patients. Method: immunoSEQ multiplex PCR; TCRdb's copy keeps in-frame clones and lacks some. The sample lists some 150,000 clones, 93% seen once, with around 2.2% in the top ten. Sequencing was done on a sample of blood. These receptors all stem from a man aged 50 or older in good health.

The V call is TRBV11-3, the J call TRBJ2-1, with D uncertain. V shed 5 bases and J shed 10 bases, with 12 bases lying between them. Germline assignment: CDR1 SGHNT and CDR2 YENEEA. CDR3 length: 12 residues. DNA of the CDR3: TGTGCCAGCAGCCTGGGTCCGTGGGAGCAGTTCTTC. Encoded protein: CASSLGPWEQFF. Complete variable domain (other parts from reference TRBV11-3 and TRBJ2-1): EAGVVQSPRYKIIEKKQPVAFWCNPISGHNTLYWYLQNLGQGPELLIRYENEEAVDDSQLPKDRFSAERLKGVDSTLKIQPAELGDSAVYLCASSLGPWEQFFGPGTRLTVL.

The chain uses TRBV7-9 and TRBJ2-7; 9 bases line up with TRBD2. This CDR3 comprises 15 residues. V trimming: 0 bases; J trimming: 3 bases; junction bases outside the gene matches: 3. Germline lookup yields CDR1 SEHNR and CDR2 FQNEAQ (reference sequence). CDR3 region: CASSLAASGDYEQYF. DNA for the CDR3: TGTGCCAGCAGCTTAGCGGCTAGCGGGGACTACGAGCAGTACTTC.

The rearrangement uses TRBV5-6 and TRBJ2-7; 8 positions match TRBD1. The CDR3 totals 14 residues. V lost 2 bases, J lost 3 bases, and 4 bases stayed unmatched. Germline CDR1 is SGHDT and CDR2 is YYEEEE. The CDR3 nucleotides are TGTGCCAGCAGCTTTACAGGGGGAGTCTACGAGCAGTACTTC. Residues: CASSFTGGVYEQYF.

Turning to this clone: The identical CDR3 is also encoded by other nucleotide sequences in the sample. The rearrangement links TRBV9 to TRBJ2-7; D unclear. The length of the CDR3 is 11 residues. CDR1 and CDR2 from the germline V gene are SGDLS and YYNGEE. The germline V and J ends were trimmed by 3 bases and 3 bases, with 4 bases remaining between them. For the CDR3, the DNA is TGTGCCAGCAGCGCCGGCTACGAGCAGTACTTC. Its translation is CASSAGYEQYF.

This chain connects TRBV11-2 to TRBJ1-5, with D possibly matching TRBD1 (6 bases). The CDR3 totals 14 residues. Trimming shortened V by 5 bases and J by 6 bases, and 14 bases separated the two germline ends. Germline-derived CDR1 and CDR2 are SGHAT and FQNNGV. DNA of the CDR3: TGTGCCAGCAGCCTAACAGGGATTGCTCAGCCCCAGCATTTT. Translating gives CASSLTGIAQPQHF.

The chain recombines TRBV5-8 with TRBJ1-4; 9 bases agree with TRBD1. Germline loops: CDR1 SGHTS, CDR2 YDEGEE. The CDR3 spans 15 residues. The V gene end was trimmed by 0 bases and the J gene end by 5 bases; junction bases not matched to a gene: 2. The DNA of the CDR3 is TGTGCCAGCAGCTTGGGGACAGGGGAAAATGAAAAACTGTTTTTT. It yields the protein CASSLGTGENEKLFF.

The chain joins TRBV24-1 to TRBJ1-2, with D possibly matching TRBD1 (5 bases). In germline, CDR1 is KGHDR, CDR2 SFDVKD. V shed 3 bases and J shed 4 bases, with 17 bases lying between them. The CDR3 is 16 residues long. The CDR3 region has the DNA TGTGCCACCAGTGATCGTCAGGGCCGAGACTCCTATGGCTACACCTTC. Protein sequence: CATSDRQGRDSYGYTF.

The rearrangement links TRBV7-3 to TRBJ2-7; 7 bases agree with TRBD2. The J segment lost 1 base and the V segment lost 8 bases, leaving 5 bases of the junction unmatched. CDR1 and CDR2 (germline): SGHTA, FQGTGA. The CDR3 is 13 residues long. For the CDR3, the DNA is TGTGCCAGCGCCGCTAGCGGTTCCTACGAGCAGTACTTC. The encoded protein is CASAASGSYEQYF.

This chain links TRBV3-1 (or the pseudogene TRBV3-2) with TRBJ2-1; 16 nucleotides align to TRBD2. Germline V gene sequence: CDR1 LGHDT, CDR2 YNNKEL (reference sequence). V was pared by 0 bases and J by 1 base, with 6 bases of the junction left unmatched. The CDR3 extends over 20 amino acids. CDR3 sequence reads: CASSQDVGLAGGPSYNEQFF. CDR3 DNA: TGTGCCAGCAGCCAAGATGTGGGACTAGCGGGAGGGCCTTCCTACAATGAGCAGTTCTTC.

The rearrangement links TRBV19 to TRBJ1-2, with 7 bases lining up with TRBD1. Germline V CDR1 and CDR2: LNHDA, SQIVND (reference sequence). CDR3 size: 14 residues. The ends lost 0 bases at V and 7 bases at J; junction bases unmatched: 5. The CDR3 nucleotides read TGTGCCAGTAGTATAGAGACAGGGAGTACTGGCTACACCTTC. Protein: CASSIETGSTGYTF.

J is TRBJ1-5 and V is TRBV6-2 or TRBV6-3, with TRBD1 matching 7 bases. The CDR3 sequence is 17 residues long. CDR1 and CDR2 from the germline V gene are MNHEY and SVGEGT. The J segment lost 0 bases and the V segment lost 4 bases, leaving 9 bases of the junction unmatched. DNA of the CDR3: TGTGCCAGCAGTTCCCTGAAGGGGGCCCATAGCAATCAGCCCCAGCATTTT. This sequence encodes CASSSLKGAHSNQPQHF.

This rearrangement joins TRBV29-1 to TRBJ2-5, with D maybe TRBD1 (6 bases). Germline-derived CDR1 and CDR2 are SQVTM and ANQGSEA. V lost 1 base and J lost 5, with 11 bases in between. The CDR3 extends over 13 amino acids. CDR3 protein: CSVEGQGWETQYF. The CDR3 DNA sequence: TGCAGCGTTGAAGGGCAGGGGTGGGAGACCCAGTACTTC.

This chain links TRBV5-1 with TRBJ2-3; TRBD2 matches 8 bases. The ends lost 0 bases at V and 4 bases at J; junction bases unmatched: 4. This CDR3 comprises 15 residues. Germline CDR1 reads SGHRS; CDR2 reads YFSETQ. The CDR3 here is CASSLALAASDTQYF. The CDR3 nucleotides read TGCGCCAGCAGCTTGGCACTAGCGGCCTCAGATACGCAGTATTTT.

The chain is built from TRBV4-2 and TRBJ2-5; 11 bases fit TRBD2. The germline V gene encodes CDR1 LGHNA and CDR2 YNFKEQ. Trimming at V came to 0 bases and at J to 2 bases, leaving 2 bases not matched to a gene. The CDR3 runs to 16 residues. CDR3 sequence reads: CASSQETSGVQETQYF. For the CDR3, the DNA is TGTGCCAGCAGCCAAGAGACTAGCGGGGTTCAAGAGACCCAGTACTTC.

CDR3 in amino acids: CASSVLPAGLDTQYF. CDR3 nucleotides: TGCGCCAGCAGTGTTTTACCCGCCGGGTTAGATACGCAGTATTTT. This chain uses TRBV10-2 with TRBJ2-3; D not certain. V was trimmed by 4 bases and J by 5 bases, leaving 16 bases between them. CDR3 length equals 15 residues. Looked up from germline, CDR1 is WSHSY and CDR2 is SAAADI.

This sequence joins TRBV3-1 (or the pseudogene TRBV3-2) and TRBJ1-3, with 8 bases that match TRBD1. V was pared by 3 bases and J by 3 bases, with 10 bases of the junction left unmatched. This CDR3 comprises 17 residues. In germline, CDR1 is LGHDT, CDR2 YNNKEL (reference sequence). CDR3 coding DNA: TGTGCCAGCAGCCAGGCCGGGACAGGAATATATGGAAACACCATATATTTT. This codes for CASSQAGTGIYGNTIYF.

V usage is TRBV30 and J usage is TRBJ1-1; 8 nucleotides match TRBD1. The germline V gene has CDR1 GTSNPN and CDR2 SVGIG (reference sequence). Unmatched junction bases numbered 0, after V lost 5 bases and J lost 1 base. This CDR3 comprises 12 residues. CDR3 region: CAWDRGNTEAFF. The CDR3 DNA sequence: TGTGCCTGGGACAGGGGGAACACTGAAGCTTTCTTT. Filled out from reference TRBV30 and TRBJ1-1, the complete variable domain reads SQTIHQWPATLVQPVGSPLSLECTVEGTSNPNLYWYRQAAGRGLQLLFYSVGIGQISSEVPQNLSASRPQDRQFILSSKKLLLSDSGFYLCAWDRGNTEAFFGQGTRLTVV.

This chain links TRBV20-1 with TRBJ2-7; TRBD1 might be the D (6 bases). Trimming removed 3 bases from V and 3 bases from J, with 15 bases in between. Per the germline V gene, CDR1 is DFQATT and CDR2 is SNEGSKA (reference sequence). This CDR3 has 14 residues. CDR3 amino acids: CSASNRDTVYEQYF. The CDR3 DNA reads TGCAGTGCTAGTAACCGGGACACCGTCTACGAGCAGTACTTC.

V usage is TRBV4-1 and J usage is TRBJ2-7, with D hard to call. V lost 4 bases and J 1 base, leaving 11 bases between the germline ends. The germline V gene has CDR1 MGHRA and CDR2 YSYEKL. The CDR3 contains 14 residues. As DNA, the CDR3 is TGCGCCAGCAGCCCGGGCCCAGGATCCTACGAGCAGTACTTC. Translating it yields CASSPGPGSYEQYF.

The V and J genes are TRBV6-1 and TRBJ2-3; D not resolved. The CDR3 sequence is 12 residues long. V dropped 1 base and J dropped 9 bases, with 8 bases sitting between them. Looked up from germline, CDR1 is MNHNS and CDR2 is SASEGT. The CDR3 is CASSEDWSTQYF. Here the CDR3 DNA reads TGTGCCAGCAGTGAAGACTGGTCCACGCAGTATTTT.

The V and J genes are TRBV7-9 and TRBJ2-1; possible D gene TRBD2, 6 bases. The V end lost 5 bases, the J end lost 6 bases, and 14 bases lay between the germline ends. This CDR3 contains 14 residues. Germline V gives CDR1 SEHNR, CDR2 FQNEAQ (reference sequence). This chain's CDR3 is CASSPNGRGNEQFF. The CDR3 DNA reads TGTGCCAGCAGCCCGAACGGGAGAGGCAATGAGCAGTTCTTC. The full variable domain, completed using reference TRBV7-9 and TRBJ2-1, is DTGVSQNPRHKITKRGQNVTFRCDPISEHNRLYWYRQTLGQGPEFLTYFQNEAQLEKSRLLSDRFSAERPKGSFSTLEIQRTEQGDSAMYLCASSPNGRGNEQFFGPGTRLTVL.

The genes are TRBV10-1 and TRBJ2-3; 8 bases line up with TRBD2. The V and J ends lost 6 bases and 2 bases, in that order; junction bases with no gene match: 7. This CDR3 spans 15 amino acids. CDR1 is WNHNN and CDR2 is SYGVQD in the germline V gene (reference sequence). Written as DNA, the CDR3 is TGCGCCAGCAGCCCGAGACTAGCGTTCACAGATACGCAGTATTTT. Translated, it gives CASSPRLAFTDTQYF.

The chain links TRBV10-2 to TRBJ2-7; possibly TRBD2 for D (7 bases). This CDR3 has 13 amino acids. Germline values: CDR1 WSHSY, CDR2 SAAADI. The germline V and J ends were trimmed by 11 bases and 3 bases, with 17 bases remaining between them. The CDR3 DNA is TGCGCCGCGGGGGCAGCAGTGGTCTACGAGCAGTACTTC. Amino acids: CAAGAAVVYEQYF.

V gene TRBV24-1 combines with J gene TRBJ2-1; TRBD2 might be the D (7 bases). V lost 7 bases and J 2 bases, leaving 14 bases between the germline ends. This CDR3 has 15 amino acids. The germline gives CDR1 KGHDR, CDR2 SFDVKD. The CDR3 loop reads CATRSAGAPYNEQFF. DNA of the CDR3: TGTGCCACCAGAAGTGCGGGGGCTCCCTACAATGAGCAGTTCTTC.